Following are 14 T cell receptor beta chains from one sample sequenced in a study of naive and memory T cell subsets. Four PCR rounds used nested alpha and beta constant region primers plus the SP2 primer. TCRdb itself ran the UMI-ligation and nested PCR reads through MiXCR, one entry per CDR3 protein. The sample holds 20,000 to 25,000 distinct CDR3 sequences; roughly 6% are singletons and the top ten take roughly 6.2%. The treatment is: skin biopsy from PPD injection site in Mantoux-positive individual. An oligonucleotide containing a UMI was ligated to the 3' end of TCR cDNA. The material sequenced was skin, taken from a tuberculin skin test site. Receptors originate from an adult in good health.

Ten or more counts support this clonotype. The chain combines TRBV19 with TRBJ2-2; 7 bases fit TRBD2. V was clipped by 5 bases and J by 1 base; unmatched bases: 4. The CDR3 length is 15 residues. In germline, CDR1 is LNHDA, CDR2 SQIVND (reference sequence). CDR3 nucleotide sequence: TGTGCCAGTAGTCTCCTAGCGGTGAACACCGGGGAGCTGTTTTTT. As protein: CASSLLAVNTGELFF.

This clonotype was seen ten or more times. CDR3 sequence reads: CASSPLGRSAGELFF. CDR3 DNA: TGTGCCAGCAGCCCGCTGGGGCGCTCGGCCGGGGAGCTGTTTTTT. The chain joins TRBV5-6 to TRBJ2-2; a possible D gene is TRBD1 (5 bases). With 4 bases removed from V and 6 bases from J, the gap between germline ends came to 16 bases. This CDR3 region has 15 residues. Germline CDR1 and CDR2: SGHDT and YYEEEE.

This clonotype was seen a handful of times. The V and J genes are TRBV12-2 and TRBJ2-1; the D segment call TRBD2 is taken from the table without a DNA check. TRBV12-2 is a listed pseudogene. CDR3 length: 17 residues. CDR3 protein: CASRLGSGAGGHNEQFF. In DNA, the CDR3 is TGTGCAAGTCGCTTAGGAAGCGGCGCGGGAGGGCATAATGAGCAGTTCTTC.

This clonotype has ten or more counts. The chain has TRBV5-1 and TRBJ2-5, with D tentatively TRBD2 (5 bases). The CDR3 is 13 residues long. Between the trimmed V and J ends, which lost 6 bases and 5 bases, there was a span of 14 bases. Germline lookup yields CDR1 SGHRS and CDR2 YFSETQ. CDR3 nucleotides: TGCGCCAGCACCTTCCAACTAGGGGAGACCCAGTACTTC. Translated, it gives CASTFQLGETQYF.

This clonotype has a count of ten or more. The gene calls are TRBV6-1 and TRBJ2-1, with D tentatively TRBD1 or TRBD2 (5 bases each). The CDR3 totals 21 residues. Trimming cost V 2 bases and J 6 bases, with 32 bases left between them. Germline values: CDR1 MNHNS, CDR2 SASEGT. CDR3 nucleotide sequence: TGTGCCAGCAGTGAATACCCCCTGGGGATAGGAGCAGCATTTGGGGGCAATGAGCAGTTCTTC. Its protein product is CASSEYPLGIGAAFGGNEQFF.

This clonotype was observed many times. The chain uses TRBV5-1 and TRBJ2-7; possibly TRBD1 for D (6 bases). Germline V gives CDR1 SGHRS, CDR2 YFSETQ. V lost 3 bases and J lost 1, with 11 bases in between. The CDR3 has 14 amino acids. CDR3: CASSSKQGSYEQYF. The CDR3 DNA reads TGCGCCAGCAGCTCGAAACAGGGATCCTACGAGCAGTACTTC.

This clonotype occurred a few times. The chain carries TRBV7-9 and TRBJ1-2; 9 positions agree with TRBD1. With V trimmed by 7 bases and J by 8 bases, 2 bases remained unmatched. Germline CDR1 is SEHNR and CDR2 is FQNEAQ (reference sequence). The CDR3 has 11 amino acids. As DNA, the CDR3 is TGTGCCAGCACCGGGACAGGGGGCTACACCTTC. Translating it yields CASTGTGGYTF. Combining the CDR3 with reference TRBV7-9 and TRBJ1-2 gives the whole variable domain DTGVSQNPRHKITKRGQNVTFRCDPISEHNRLYWYRQTLGQGPEFLTYFQNEAQLEKSRLLSDRFSAERPKGSFSTLEIQRTEQGDSAMYLCASTGTGGYTFGSGTRLTVV.

This clonotype has a count of ten or more. The genes are TRBV30 and TRBJ2-7; D is perhaps TRBD1 (6 bases). Germline CDR1 reads GTSNPN; CDR2 reads SVGIG (reference sequence). The CDR3 covers 14 residues. The V gene lost 2 bases and the J gene lost 3 bases, with 14 bases spanning the gap. The DNA of the CDR3 is TGTGCCTGGAGTTTAGGACAGTGGGGCTACGAGCAGTACTTC. Protein sequence: CAWSLGQWGYEQYF.

This clonotype was observed at least ten times. The rearrangement uses TRBV2 and TRBJ2-1; a possible D gene is TRBD1 (5 bases). The V end lost 4 bases, the J end lost 9 bases, and 13 bases lay between the germline ends. Per the germline V gene, CDR1 is SNHLY and CDR2 is FYNNEI. The CDR3 sequence is 13 residues long. CDR3 nucleotides: TGTGCCAGCAGTGCTCCGGACACTGGTGAGCAGTTCTTC. Its protein product is CASSAPDTGEQFF. Using reference TRBV2 and TRBJ2-1 for the parts outside the CDR3, the full variable domain is EPEVTQTPSHQVTQMGQEVILRCVPISNHLYFYWYRQILGQKVEFLVSFYNNEISEKSEIFDDQFSVERPDGSNFTLKIRSTKLEDSAMYFCASSAPDTGEQFFGPGTRLTVL.

This sequence joins TRBV10-3 and TRBJ1-1; tentative D call: TRBD1 (5 bases). The germline CDR1 and CDR2 sequences are ENHRY and SYGVKD. V lost 2 bases and J 0 bases, leaving 13 bases between the germline ends. The CDR3 is made up of 16 amino acids. This CDR3 is CAISEGALVMNTEAFF. DNA of the CDR3: TGTGCCATCAGTGAGGGGGCCCTGGTCATGAACACTGAAGCTTTCTTT.

The chain is built from TRBV3-1 and TRBJ1-1; no definite D call. V lost 4 bases and J 1 base, leaving 10 bases between the germline ends. There are 14 residues in the CDR3. Germline CDR1 LGHDT, CDR2 YNNKEL (reference sequence). CDR3 in DNA: TGTGCCAGCAGCCCAACCTTCACGAACACTGAAGCTTTCTTT. Translating it yields CASSPTFTNTEAFF.

This clonotype has a handful of counts. The chain carries TRBV27 and TRBJ1-2; D might be TRBD1 (5 bases). There are 14 residues in the CDR3. Germline lookup yields CDR1 MNHEY and CDR2 SMNVEV (reference sequence). The V gene lost 4 bases and the J gene lost 8 bases, with 17 bases spanning the gap. DNA of the CDR3: TGTGCCAGCAGTTACGCAGGGTGGTCTAGGGGCTACACCTTC. Translated, it gives CASSYAGWSRGYTF.

This clonotype appeared many times. The chain combines TRBV19 with TRBJ2-1; tentatively, D is TRBD1 (5 bases). This CDR3 is built from 14 residues. Trimming removed 3 bases from V and 3 bases from J, with 9 bases in between. Germline V gene sequence: CDR1 LNHDA, CDR2 SQIVND (reference sequence). The CDR3 DNA is TGTGCCAGTAGTATTTCAGGGTTCTACAATGAGCAGTTCTTC. It encodes CASSISGFYNEQFF.

Ten or more counts support this clonotype. The chain employs TRBV29-1 and TRBJ2-7; TRBD2 aligns across 7 bases. Germline CDR1 and CDR2: SQVTM and ANQGSEA. V shed 6 bases, J shed 7 bases, and the junction held 18 bases outside the gene matches. The CDR3 covers 15 residues. The CDR3 loop reads CSVSGREKGLGEQYF. The CDR3 DNA sequence: TGCAGCGTCTCCGGGCGGGAGAAGGGATTGGGTGAGCAGTACTTC.